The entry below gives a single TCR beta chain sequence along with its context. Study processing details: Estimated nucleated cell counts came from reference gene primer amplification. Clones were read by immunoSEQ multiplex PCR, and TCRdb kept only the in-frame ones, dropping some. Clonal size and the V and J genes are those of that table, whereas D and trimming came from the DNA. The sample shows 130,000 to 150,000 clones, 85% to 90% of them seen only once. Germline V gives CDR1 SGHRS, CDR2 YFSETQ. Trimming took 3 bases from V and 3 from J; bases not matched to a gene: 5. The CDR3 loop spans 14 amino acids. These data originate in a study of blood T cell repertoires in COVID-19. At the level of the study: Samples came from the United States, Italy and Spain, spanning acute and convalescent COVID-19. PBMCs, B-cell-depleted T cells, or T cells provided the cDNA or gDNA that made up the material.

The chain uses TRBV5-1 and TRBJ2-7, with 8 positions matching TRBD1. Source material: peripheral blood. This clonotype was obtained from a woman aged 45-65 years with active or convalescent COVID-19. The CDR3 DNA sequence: TGCGCCAGCAGCTCCGGGACAGGAGACTACGAGCAGTACTTC. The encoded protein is CASSSGTGDYEQYF. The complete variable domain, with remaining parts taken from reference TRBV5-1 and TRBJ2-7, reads KAGVTQTPRYLIKTRGQQVTLSCSPISGHRSVSWYQQTPGQGLQFLFEYFSETQRNKGNFPGRFSGRQFSNSRSEMNVSTLELGDSALYLCASSSGTGDYEQYFGPGTRLTVT.